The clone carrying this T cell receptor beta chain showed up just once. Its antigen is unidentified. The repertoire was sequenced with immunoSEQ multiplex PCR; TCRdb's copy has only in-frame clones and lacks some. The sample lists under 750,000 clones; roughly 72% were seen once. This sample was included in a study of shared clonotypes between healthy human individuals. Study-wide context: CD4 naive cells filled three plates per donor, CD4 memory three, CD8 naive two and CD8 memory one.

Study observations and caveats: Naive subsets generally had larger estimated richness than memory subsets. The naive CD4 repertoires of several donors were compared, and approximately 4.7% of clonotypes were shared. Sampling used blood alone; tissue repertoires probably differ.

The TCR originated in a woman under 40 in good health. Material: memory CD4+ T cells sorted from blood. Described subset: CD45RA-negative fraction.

The CDR3 spells CASSDTSGKYNEQFF. CDR3 DNA: TGTGCCAGCAGTGATACTAGCGGAAAATACAATGAGCAGTTCTTC. The chain has TRBV6-1 and TRBJ2-1; 8 nucleotides match TRBD2. CDR1 and CDR2 from the germline V gene are MNHNS and SASEGT. V shed 3 bases and J 4 bases; nucleotides not matched to a gene: 5. This CDR3 is 15 amino acids long.